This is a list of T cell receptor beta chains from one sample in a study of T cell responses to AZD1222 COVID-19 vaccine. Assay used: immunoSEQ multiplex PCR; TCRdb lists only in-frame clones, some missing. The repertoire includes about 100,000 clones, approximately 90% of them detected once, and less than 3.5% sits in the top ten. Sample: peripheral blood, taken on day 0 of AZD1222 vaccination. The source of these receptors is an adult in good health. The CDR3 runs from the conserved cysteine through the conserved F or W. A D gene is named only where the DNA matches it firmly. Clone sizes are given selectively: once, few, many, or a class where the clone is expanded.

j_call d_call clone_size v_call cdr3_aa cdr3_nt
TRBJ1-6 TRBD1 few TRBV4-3 CASSQRQGLPLHF TGCGCCAGCAGCCAAAGACAGGGTTTGCCCCTCCACTTT
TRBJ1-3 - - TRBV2 CASSVGPAGNTIYF TGTGCCAGCAGTGTAGGGCCCGCTGGAAACACCATATATTTT
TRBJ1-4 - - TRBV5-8 CASSSYQSEKLFF TGTGCCAGCAGCTCCTACCAATCAGAAAAACTGTTTTTT
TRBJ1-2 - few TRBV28 CASSSTIGTANYGYTF TGTGCCAGCAGTTCTACCATCGGGACGGCGAACTATGGCTACACCTTC
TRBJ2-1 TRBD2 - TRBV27 CASSLGTRFNEQFF TGTGCCAGCAGTTTAGGGACTAGGTTCAATGAGCAGTTCTTC
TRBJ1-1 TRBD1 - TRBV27 CASRPQGDTEAFF TGTGCCAGCCGCCCCCAGGGGGACACTGAAGCTTTCTTT
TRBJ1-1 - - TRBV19 CASSDPRNTEAFF TGTGCCAGTAGTGACCCGAGGAACACTGAAGCTTTCTTT
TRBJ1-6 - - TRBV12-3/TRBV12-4 CASSLGQTLHF TGTGCCAGCAGTTTGGGGCAGACCCTCCACTTT
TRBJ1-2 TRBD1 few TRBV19 CAIGTGGYGYTF TGTGCCATTGGGACAGGGGGCTATGGCTACACCTTC
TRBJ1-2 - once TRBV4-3 CASSQERVTGRGYTF TGCGCCAGCAGCCAAGAGAGGGTTACGGGACGGGGCTACACCTTC
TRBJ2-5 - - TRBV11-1 CASGPGLQETQYF TGTGCCAGCGGCCCGGGACTCCAAGAGACCCAGTACTTC
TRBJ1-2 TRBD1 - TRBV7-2 CASSLQGATKGYTF TGTGCCAGCAGCTTACAGGGGGCGACTAAGGGCTACACCTTC
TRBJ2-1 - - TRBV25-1 CASSESTDEQFF TGTGCCAGCAGTGAATCTACGGATGAGCAGTTCTTC
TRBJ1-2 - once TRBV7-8 CASSFSGTAATF TGTGCCAGCAGCTTCTCCGGGACCGCGGCCACCTTC
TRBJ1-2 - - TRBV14 CASSQVGGYGYTF TGTGCCAGCAGCCAAGTGGGCGGCTATGGCTACACCTTC
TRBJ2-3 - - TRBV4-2 CASSQDTRDISTDTQYF TGTGCCAGCAGCCAAGATACCCGGGACATAAGCACAGATACGCAGTATTTT
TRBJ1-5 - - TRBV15 CATSGRAAANQPQHF TGTGCCACCAGCGGGAGGGCGGCGGCCAATCAGCCCCAGCATTTT
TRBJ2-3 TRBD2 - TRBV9 CASSQRSTSGEPSTDTQYF TGTGCCAGCAGCCAAAGAAGTACTAGCGGGGAGCCCAGCACAGATACGCAGTATTTT
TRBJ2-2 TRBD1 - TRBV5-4 CASSPGQVAGELFF TGTGCCAGCAGCCCCGGACAGGTTGCCGGGGAGCTGTTTTTT
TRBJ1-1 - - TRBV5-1 CASSLSQINTEAFF TGCGCCAGCAGCTTGTCCCAGATTAACACTGAAGCTTTCTTT
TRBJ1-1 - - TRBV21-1 CASSRESAFF TGTGCCAGCAGCCGGGAGTCGGCTTTCTTT
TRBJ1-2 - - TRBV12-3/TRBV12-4 CASSFGNYGYTF TGTGCCAGCAGTTTTGGGAACTATGGCTACACCTTC
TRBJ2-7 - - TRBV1 CTSRKRGYEQYF TGCACCAGCAGGAAACGGGGCTACGAGCAGTACTTC
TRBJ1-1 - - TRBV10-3 CAISESGNPNTEAFF TGTGCCATCAGTGAGTCGGGAAATCCGAACACTGAAGCTTTCTTT
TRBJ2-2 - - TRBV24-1 CATSGRNTGELFF TGTGCCACCAGTGGGAGGAACACCGGGGAGCTGTTTTTT
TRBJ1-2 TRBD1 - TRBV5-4 CASSLDRGVSGYTF TGTGCCAGCAGCTTGGACAGGGGGGTCTCTGGCTACACCTTC
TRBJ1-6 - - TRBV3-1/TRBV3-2 CASSQETASPLHF TGTGCCAGCAGCCAAGAGACGGCTTCACCCCTCCACTTT
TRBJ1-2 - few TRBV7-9 CASSREGGWRGYTF TGTGCCAGCAGCCGAGAGGGGGGCTGGAGAGGCTACACCTTC
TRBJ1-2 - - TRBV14 CASSQSLWGYGYTF TGTGCCAGCAGCCAAAGTCTCTGGGGATATGGCTACACCTTC
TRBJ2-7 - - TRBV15 CATSRGGGEVGYEQYF TGTGCCACCAGCAGAGGTGGCGGGGAAGTGGGCTACGAGCAGTACTTC
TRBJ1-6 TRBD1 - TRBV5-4 CASSLDRGNSPLHF TGTGCCAGCAGCCTAGACAGGGGTAATTCACCCCTCCACTTT
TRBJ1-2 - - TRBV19 CASSPAVANYGYTF TGTGCCAGTAGTCCCGCAGTAGCTAACTATGGCTACACCTTC